The following is a T cell receptor (beta chain) sequence with its context. Per the authors' pipeline: Amplifying reference gene primers gave estimates of nucleated cell counts. Measured with immunoSEQ multiplex PCR; TCRdb has only the in-frame clones, and not every one. D and trimming come from the DNA, and the V and J calls and clone size come from that table. The sample consists of roughly 45,000 clones, over 75% of them appearing once. These data are taken from a study of blood T cell repertoires in COVID-19. Study-wide background: Specimens from acute and convalescent COVID-19 originated in the United States, Italy and Spain.

Per the germline V gene, CDR1 is LNHDA and CDR2 is SQIVND (reference sequence). The CDR3 is 14 amino acids. Between the trimmed V and J ends, which lost 5 bases and 1 base, there was a span of 11 bases. The TCR originated in a woman aged 60-75 years with acute or convalescent COVID-19. The sequencing sample was made of peripheral blood. V and J are TRBV19 and TRBJ1-1; D not certain. The CDR3, as DNA: TGTGCCAGTAGTTCGGACTCCCGGAACACTGAAGCTTTCTTT. It codes for CASSSDSRNTEAFF.